Below are 24 T cell receptor beta chains sequenced from a single sample in a study of PD-1 blockade in classical Hodgkin lymphoma. Every patient experienced relapse after autologous stem cell transplantation, and brentuximab vedotin exposure varied. Produced via immunoSEQ multiplex PCR; TCRdb's table is partial and in-frame only. Here the sample spans roughly 32,000 clones, roughly four fifths being singletons. Source: peripheral blood mononuclear cells (PBMCs), taken at baseline. These receptors all stem from a human donor with classical Hodgkin lymphoma.

The rearrangement links TRBV5-5 to TRBJ2-7, with D perhaps matching TRBD1 or TRBD2 (7 bases each). The ends were cut back, 4 bases at V and 0 bases at J, with 14 bases in the middle. The CDR3 runs to 15 residues. In germline, CDR1 is SGHKS, CDR2 YYEKEE (reference sequence). DNA of the CDR3: TGTGCCAGCAGCCGGGGAGGGGGCGCCTCCTACGAGCAGTACTTC. Amino acids: CASSRGGGASYEQYF. Looking up the rest from reference TRBV5-5 and TRBJ2-7 gives the full variable domain: DAGVTQSPTHLIKTRGQQVTLRCSPISGHKSVSWYQQVLGQGPQFIFQYYEKEERGRGNFPDRFSARQFPNYSSELNVNALLLGDSALYLCASSRGGGASYEQYFGPGTRLTVT.

This clone was seen a handful of times. The V and J genes are TRBV27 and TRBJ1-2, with a weak D call TRBD1 (6 bases). The CDR3 has 15 amino acids. V lost 5 bases to trimming and J lost 3 bases, with 16 bases between them. The germline gives CDR1 MNHEY, CDR2 SMNVEV (reference sequence). The CDR3 coding sequence is TGTGCCAGCAGTACCCGACAGGAAGGGGACTATGGCTACACCTTC. It is translated as CASSTRQEGDYGYTF.

The chain couples TRBV2 to TRBJ1-2, with unresolved D. The CDR3 covers 14 residues. Between the trimmed V and J ends, which lost 8 bases and 5 bases, there was a span of 18 bases. Germline loops: CDR1 SNHLY, CDR2 FYNNEI. CDR3 sequence reads: CASLLVIHRYGYTF. CDR3 DNA: TGTGCCAGCTTATTAGTGATCCATAGGTATGGCTACACCTTC.

This clone has only a few counts. This rearrangement joins TRBV27 to TRBJ1-2; weak D call: TRBD1 (6 bases). Germline loops: CDR1 MNHEY, CDR2 SMNVEV (reference sequence). The V end lost 7 bases, the J end lost 4 bases, and 19 bases lay between the germline ends. This CDR3 has 15 residues. CDR3 sequence (DNA): TGTGCCAGCAAACCGGGGGCAGGAAACCTCTATGGCTACACCTTC. It codes for CASKPGAGNLYGYTF.

The chain couples TRBV7-3 to TRBJ2-5, with a possible D match to TRBD1 (5 bases). The germline V gene has CDR1 SGHTA and CDR2 FQGTGA. CDR3 size: 15 residues. The germline V and J ends were trimmed by 1 base and 5 bases, with 14 bases remaining between them. The CDR3 is CASSLRGQAWETQYF. Here the CDR3 DNA reads TGTGCCAGCAGCTTAAGAGGACAAGCGTGGGAGACCCAGTACTTC.

This clone appeared once. The gene calls are TRBV6-1 and TRBJ2-1; 8 bases match TRBD2. The CDR3 runs 14 residues. The ends lost 7 bases at V and 4 bases at J; junction bases unmatched: 6. Germline V CDR1 and CDR2: MNHNS, SASEGT. CDR3 nucleotides: TGTGCCAGCACTCGGGGGGGACCTTACAATGAGCAGTTCTTC. It encodes CASTRGGPYNEQFF.

The V call is TRBV19, the J call TRBJ2-1; possible D gene TRBD1, 6 bases. Germline-derived CDR1 and CDR2 are LNHDA and SQIVND (reference sequence). Trimming took 6 bases from V and 4 from J, leaving 16 bases between them. The CDR3 has 15 amino acids. The CDR3 coding sequence is TGTGCCAGTAGCCACGAACAGGGCCTATACAATGAGCAGTTCTTC. The encoded protein is CASSHEQGLYNEQFF.

The J gene is TRBJ2-6, the V gene TRBV19; no clear D. Germline-derived CDR1 and CDR2 are LNHDA and SQIVND (reference sequence). CDR3 length: 19 amino acids. Trimming stripped 4 bases from V and 1 base from J, with 20 bases between. The CDR3 protein is CASSTRRGAFFSGANVLTF. DNA for the CDR3: TGTGCCAGTAGTACCCGACGTGGAGCTTTCTTTTCTGGGGCCAACGTCCTGACTTTC.

The rearrangement links TRBV11-3 to TRBJ1-6; 7 bases are shared with TRBD1. V gave up 4 bases and J gave up 2 bases; unmatched junction bases: 8. CDR3 length: 17 amino acids. CDR1 is SGHNT, CDR2 YENEEA, per germline. The CDR3 region is CASSYLQGTAYNSPLHF. CDR3 DNA sequence: TGTGCCAGCAGCTATCTGCAGGGGACAGCCTATAATTCACCCCTCCACTTT.

The rearrangement joins TRBV27 to TRBJ2-7, with D possibly called TRBD1 or TRBD2 (5 bases each). The ends were cut back, 6 bases at V and 2 bases at J, with 23 bases in the middle. The CDR3 contains 17 residues. Germline loops: CDR1 MNHEY, CDR2 SMNVEV (reference sequence). The CDR3 nucleotides read TGTGCCAGCAGAATGTTCGTCAGGGACCTAGGGGCCTACGAGCAGTACTTC. This encodes CASRMFVRDLGAYEQYF.

The CDR3 DNA sequence: TGTGCCAGTGGAGGACAGGGAGGTAATCAGCCCCAGCATTTT. Translated, it gives CASGGQGGNQPQHF. The rearrangement uses TRBV19 and TRBJ1-5; 8 bases fit TRBD1. The CDR3 covers 14 residues. CDR1 LNHDA and CDR2 SQIVND come from the germline V gene (reference sequence). V dropped 8 bases and J dropped 4; count of bases not matched to a gene: 7. The variable domain in full, with the rest retrieved from reference TRBV19 and TRBJ1-5, is DGGITQSPKYLFRKEGQNVTLSCEQNLNHDAMYWYRQDPGQGLRLIYYSQIVNDFQKGDIAEGYSVSREKKESFPLTVTSAQKNPTAFYLCASGGQGGNQPQHFGDGTRLSIL.

The chain couples TRBV2 to TRBJ1-4, with D perhaps matching TRBD1 (5 bases). Germline V gene data show CDR1 as SNHLY and CDR2 as FYNNEI. This CDR3 region has 14 residues. V lost 4 bases and J lost 7, with 13 bases in between. The CDR3 loop reads CASSVGGFSEKLFF. The DNA of the CDR3 is TGTGCCAGCAGTGTCGGGGGTTTTAGTGAAAAACTGTTTTTT.

The V and J genes are TRBV6-1 and TRBJ2-5; D uncertain. The CDR3 extends over 15 amino acids. V was trimmed by 1 base and J by 2 bases, leaving 11 bases between them. Germline CDR1 reads MNHNS; CDR2 reads SASEGT. The CDR3 region is CASSEDETSQETQYF. The CDR3 DNA reads as TGTGCCAGCAGTGAAGATGAAACATCTCAAGAGACCCAGTACTTC.

J is TRBJ2-7 and V is TRBV7-7, with 11 bases fitting TRBD1. This CDR3 spans 15 amino acids. The germline gives CDR1 SSHAT, CDR2 FNYEAQ (reference sequence). V lost 3 bases to trimming and J lost 3 bases; unmatched junction nucleotides: 4. Written as DNA, the CDR3 is TGTGCCAGCAGCTTCGATGGGACAGGGGGCTACGAGCAGTACTTC. This gives the protein CASSFDGTGGYEQYF.

V gene TRBV6-5 combines with J gene TRBJ1-2, with TRBD1 matching over 7 bases. The CDR3 is 11 residues long. The germline V gene encodes CDR1 MNHEY and CDR2 SVGAGI. V dropped 6 bases and J dropped 8; count of bases not matched to a gene: 3. CDR3 in DNA: TGTGCCAGCAGGCGACAGGGAGGCTACACCTTC. Protein: CASRRQGGYTF.

The chain combines TRBV11-1 with TRBJ2-5; no definite D call. V lost 3 bases and J 2 bases, leaving 7 bases between the germline ends. The CDR3 extends over 13 amino acids. Germline lookup yields CDR1 SGHAT and CDR2 FQDESV (reference sequence). CDR3 amino acids: CASSFGPQETQYF. DNA of the CDR3: TGTGCCAGCAGCTTCGGACCGCAAGAGACCCAGTACTTC.

The chain joins TRBV2 to TRBJ2-2; possible D gene TRBD1, 5 bases. Trimming cost V 2 bases and J 2 bases, with 9 bases left between them. The CDR3 covers 15 residues. Germline V lookup: CDR1 SNHLY, CDR2 FYNNEI. The CDR3 DNA is TGTGCCAGCAGTGAAAGGCAGGGAAACACCGGGGAGCTGTTTTTT. Residues: CASSERQGNTGELFF.

This clone has just a few counts. CDR3 in amino acids: CASSVAGGSTNEKLFF. CDR3 DNA: TGTGCCAGCAGTGTCGCAGGGGGTTCAACTAATGAAAAACTGTTTTTT. V is TRBV6-1 and J is TRBJ1-4; 7 bases are shared with TRBD1. The germline gives CDR1 MNHNS, CDR2 SASEGT. There are 16 residues in the CDR3. The trim removed 4 bases at V and 0 bases at J, leaving 5 bases unmatched.

The chain uses TRBV5-5 and TRBJ1-4; perhaps TRBD1 as D (6 bases). Per the germline V gene, CDR1 is SGHKS and CDR2 is YYEKEE (reference sequence). There are 13 residues in the CDR3. V lost 4 bases and J 8 bases, leaving 12 bases between the germline ends. In nucleotides, the CDR3 is TGTGCCAGCAGCGGGGGGACACGGGAAAAACTGTTTTTT. Its translation is CASSGGTREKLFF.

This rearrangement joins TRBV4-3 to TRBJ2-1, with 8 bases identical to TRBD1. CDR3 length: 16 residues. Germline CDR1 and CDR2: LGHNA and YSLEER. V shed 3 bases, J shed 6 bases, and the junction held 10 bases outside the gene matches. CDR3: CASSQSPGGLSNEQFF. The CDR3 coding sequence is TGCGCCAGCAGCCAGTCCCCAGGGGGCCTTTCCAATGAGCAGTTCTTC.

The V gene is TRBV11-2, the J gene TRBJ2-2; D not certain. The germline V and J ends were trimmed by 0 bases and 3 bases, with 5 bases remaining between them. CDR1 SGHAT and CDR2 FQNNGV come from the germline V gene. This CDR3 region has 14 residues. The CDR3 DNA reads as TGTGCCAGCAGCTTAGATGGGCACACCGGGGAGCTGTTTTTT. It encodes CASSLDGHTGELFF.

The chain joins TRBV6-6 to TRBJ1-6; D not certain. V lost 2 bases, J lost 8 bases, and 7 bases lay in between. The CDR3 extends over 13 amino acids. Germline V lookup: CDR1 MNHNY, CDR2 SVGAGI (reference sequence). CDR3 protein: CASSYGEDSPLHF. The CDR3 DNA sequence: TGTGCCAGCAGTTACGGGGAAGATTCACCCCTCCACTTT.

The V gene is TRBV11-3, the J gene TRBJ2-5; D is unclear. V dropped 4 bases and J dropped 2 bases, with 11 bases sitting between them. This CDR3 comprises 14 residues. Germline loops: CDR1 SGHNT, CDR2 YENEEA. The CDR3 region is CASSSHLGQETQYF. In DNA form, the CDR3 reads TGTGCCAGCAGCTCCCATTTAGGTCAAGAGACCCAGTACTTC.

The gene calls are TRBV30 and TRBJ2-7; a weak D match, TRBD1 (6 bases). V lost 0 bases to trimming and J lost 2 bases, with 11 bases between them. This CDR3 contains 14 residues. The germline gives CDR1 GTSNPN, CDR2 SVGIG (reference sequence). CDR3 loop: CAWSVQAGAYEQYF. CDR3 nucleotides: TGTGCCTGGAGTGTACAGGCAGGGGCCTACGAGCAGTACTTC.